These 10 T cell receptor beta chains came from one sample sequenced in a study of cytomegalovirus exposure and HLA in healthy donors. PCR primers comprised 60 Vbeta and 13 Jbeta primers. The data were produced by immunoSEQ multiplex PCR, yet TCRdb's version contains in-frame clones alone and is incomplete. The sample lists about 110,000 clones, 75% to 85% occurring once. The sequencing input was PBMCs. The receptors here all came from a man in his late teens or twenties in good health and CMV-seronegative.

The V gene is TRBV19, the J gene TRBJ2-4, with 7 bases fitting TRBD1. CDR3 length: 14 amino acids. V lost 6 bases and J lost 3; bases outside the gene matches: 5. The germline V gene has CDR1 LNHDA and CDR2 SQIVND (reference sequence). DNA for the CDR3: TGTGCCAGTAGCAATACAGGGGTCAAAAACATTCAGTACTTC. Protein product: CASSNTGVKNIQYF.

This clone occurred a few times. V is TRBV5-4 and J is TRBJ2-7; 8 bases are shared with TRBD1. The germline V gene encodes CDR1 SGHNT and CDR2 YYREEE (reference sequence). CDR3 length: 12 residues. V trimming: 7 bases; J trimming: 6 bases; junction bases outside the gene matches: 6. The CDR3 DNA reads as TGTGCCAGCGGGACAGGCGACTTCGAGCAGTACTTC. This gives the protein CASGTGDFEQYF.

A single count supports this clone. CDR3 sequence (DNA): TGTGCCAGCAGCCCAAACACTCAGGGAAGCAATCAGCCCCAGCATTTT. Translation gives CASSPNTQGSNQPQHF. The chain carries TRBV7-2 and TRBJ1-5; perhaps TRBD1 as D (5 bases). Germline V gives CDR1 SGHTA, CDR2 FQGNSA. This CDR3 has 16 amino acids. The ends were cut back, 5 bases at V and 1 base at J, with 15 bases in the middle. The full variable domain, with the rest looked up from reference TRBV7-2 and TRBJ1-5, is GAGVSQSPSNKVTEKGKDVELRCDPISGHTALYWYRQSLGQGLEFLIYFQGNSAPDKSGLPSDRFSAERTGGSVSTLTIQRTQQEDSAVYLCASSPNTQGSNQPQHFGDGTRLSIL.

The chain joins TRBV14 to TRBJ1-4, with D hard to call. Germline-derived CDR1 and CDR2 are SGHDN and FVKESK. V was pared by 4 bases and J by 7 bases, with 16 bases between. The CDR3 is 15 amino acids. The CDR3 sequence is CASSLMGMVAEKLFF. In DNA form, the CDR3 reads TGTGCCAGCAGCCTGATGGGTATGGTAGCTGAAAAACTGTTTTTT.

The table lists this clone with a count of one. V usage is TRBV9 and J usage is TRBJ1-6; D is unclear. Trimming left V 3 bases short and J 9 bases short, with 19 bases between. The CDR3 extends over 16 amino acids. CDR1 is SGDLS, CDR2 YYNGEE, per germline. The CDR3 coding sequence is TGTGCCAGCAGCGCCCCCGGCGGCAGAACGCGTTCACCCCTCCACTTT. The encoded protein is CASSAPGGRTRSPLHF. The full variable domain, completed using reference TRBV9 and TRBJ1-6, is DSGVTQTPKHLITATGQRVTLRCSPRSGDLSVYWYQQSLDQGLQFLIQYYNGEERAKGNILERFSAQQFPDLHSELNLSSLELGDSALYFCASSAPGGRTRSPLHFGNGTRLTVT.

V usage is TRBV5-1 and J usage is TRBJ1-1, with D perhaps TRBD1 (6 bases). Germline CDR1 reads SGHRS; CDR2 reads YFSETQ. Trimming took 5 bases from V and 6 from J, leaving 17 bases between them. This CDR3 is built from 14 residues. CDR3 protein: CASSTVAGDAEAFF. The CDR3 nucleotides read TGCGCCAGCAGTACGGTGGCAGGGGACGCTGAAGCTTTCTTT.

The chain has TRBV28 and TRBJ2-1; D is ambiguous. The CDR3 runs to 13 residues. In germline, CDR1 is MDHEN, CDR2 SYDVKM. Trimming shortened V by 2 bases and J by 4 bases, and 6 bases separated the two germline ends. The CDR3 protein is CASSLRLYNEQFF. In nucleotides, the CDR3 is TGTGCCAGCAGTTTACGACTTTACAATGAGCAGTTCTTC. The full variable domain, in which reference TRBV28 and TRBJ2-1 provide the parts outside the CDR3, is DVKVTQSSRYLVKRTGEKVFLECVQDMDHENMFWYRQDPGLGLRLIYFSYDVKMKEKGDIPEGYSVSREKKERFSLILESASTNQTSMYLCASSLRLYNEQFFGPGTRLTVL.

The V and J genes are TRBV6-5 and TRBJ2-3; TRBD2 might be the D (5 bases). Per germline, CDR1 MNHEY and CDR2 SVGAGI. This CDR3 contains 14 residues. The ends were cut back, 5 bases at V and 0 bases at J, with 9 bases in the middle. CDR3 protein: CASSTRTSTDTQYF. CDR3 DNA sequence: TGTGCCAGCAGTACCCGGACTAGCACAGATACGCAGTATTTT.

The chain uses TRBV7-9 and TRBJ1-5; TRBD1 matches 7 bases. Germline CDR1 is SEHNR and CDR2 is FQNEAQ (reference sequence). V lost 1 base to trimming and J lost 6 bases; unmatched junction nucleotides: 9. The CDR3 sequence is 16 residues long. CDR3: CASSLGAGGIGQPQHF. For the CDR3, the DNA is TGTGCCAGCAGCTTAGGGGCAGGGGGGATAGGTCAGCCCCAGCATTTT.

The chain is built from TRBV4-1 and TRBJ2-7, with 8 bases lining up with TRBD2. Trimming cost V 1 base and J 3 bases; bases outside gene matches: 5. This CDR3 comprises 15 residues. Germline CDR1 is MGHRA and CDR2 is YSYEKL. The CDR3 sequence: CASSQAPGGGYEQYF. The DNA for the CDR3 is TGCGCCAGCAGCCAAGCCCCGGGAGGGGGCTACGAGCAGTACTTC.